Following are 3 T cell receptor beta chains from one sample sequenced in a study of cytomegalovirus exposure and HLA in healthy donors. The PCR employed 60 Vbeta primers together with 13 Jbeta primers. Assay used: immunoSEQ multiplex PCR; TCRdb lists only in-frame clones, some missing. The sample holds fewer than 150,000 clones, 75% to 85% seen once. Sequencing was carried out using PBMCs. Receptors were obtained from a man aged 35 to 55 in good health and CMV-seronegative.

The chain recombines TRBV27 with TRBJ2-5; 8 nucleotides align to TRBD2. The CDR3 spans 14 residues. Germline CDR1 and CDR2: MNHEY and SMNVEV (reference sequence). With V trimmed by 6 bases and J by 5 bases, 8 bases remained unmatched. The CDR3 DNA reads TGTGCCAGCAGAACCGGCGGGGGGTTGGAGACCCAGTACTTC. Translating gives CASRTGGGLETQYF.

This CDR3 reads CASSIVTTGNTEAFF. DNA for the CDR3: TGTGCCAGTAGTATAGTAACGACAGGGAACACTGAAGCTTTCTTT. The rearrangement joins TRBV19 to TRBJ1-1, with D maybe TRBD1 (6 bases). Germline V gene lookup returns CDR1 LNHDA and CDR2 SQIVND (reference sequence). CDR3 length: 15 residues. V lost 1 base, J lost 1 base, and 10 bases lay in between. Full variable domain (remainder filled in from reference TRBV19 and TRBJ1-1): DGGITQSPKYLFRKEGQNVTLSCEQNLNHDAMYWYRQDPGQGLRLIYYSQIVNDFQKGDIAEGYSVSREKKESFPLTVTSAQKNPTAFYLCASSIVTTGNTEAFFGQGTRLTVV.

In DNA form, the CDR3 reads TGCGCCAGTAGGATCGGGATTGTTGGGGAGAGCTATGGCTACACCTTC. Amino acids: CASRIGIVGESYGYTF. This rearrangement joins TRBV5-1 to TRBJ1-2; D is undetermined. V was shortened by 8 bases and J by 4 bases, with 24 bases between the two germline ends. The CDR3 is made up of 16 amino acids. Germline CDR1 reads SGHRS; CDR2 reads YFSETQ.